Below, 12 T cell receptor beta chains from the same sample are listed, as sequenced in a study of blood T cell repertoires in COVID-19. Assay: immunoSEQ multiplex PCR; the TCRdb copy retains only in-frame clones and omits some. The sample includes tens of thousands of clones, approximately 88% of them seen just once. Source material: peripheral blood. The receptors here all came from a man in his 70s with active COVID-19.

V and J are TRBV7-9 and TRBJ1-1; 10 bases line up with TRBD1. Losses at the gene ends were 3 bases for V and 5 bases for J; bases not matched to a gene: 0. This CDR3 is 13 amino acids long. The germline gives CDR1 SEHNR, CDR2 FQNEAQ (reference sequence). The CDR3 is CASSLGQGTEAFF. The CDR3 DNA reads as TGTGCCAGCAGCTTGGGACAGGGGACTGAAGCTTTCTTT. The whole variable domain, filled in from reference TRBV7-9 and TRBJ1-1, reads DTGVSQNPRHKITKRGQNVTFRCDPISEHNRLYWYRQTLGQGPEFLTYFQNEAQLEKSRLLSDRFSAERPKGSFSTLEIQRTEQGDSAMYLCASSLGQGTEAFFGQGTRLTVV.

This chain connects TRBV11-2 to TRBJ1-2; tentatively, D is TRBD1 (5 bases). V lost 3 bases, J lost 4 bases, and 18 bases lay in between. The CDR3 runs to 16 residues. Looked up from germline, CDR1 is SGHAT and CDR2 is FQNNGV. As DNA, the CDR3 is TGTGCCAGCAGCTTTTTGACCCGGCGAAGGGGCTATGGCTACACCTTC. This encodes CASSFLTRRRGYGYTF.

The gene calls are TRBV5-4 and TRBJ1-1, with TRBD1 identical over 7 bases. CDR1 and CDR2 from the germline V gene are SGHNT and YYREEE (reference sequence). CDR3 size: 15 residues. Trimming took 2 bases from V and 5 from J; bases not matched to a gene: 9. The CDR3 DNA sequence: TGTGCCAGCAGCTTTCCCGGGACAGTGGGAACTGAAGCTTTCTTT. It encodes CASSFPGTVGTEAFF. Looking up the rest from reference TRBV5-4 and TRBJ1-1 gives the full variable domain: ETGVTQSPTHLIKTRGQQVTLRCSSQSGHNTVSWYQQALGQGPQFIFQYYREEENGRGNFPPRFSGLQFPNYSSELNVNALELDDSALYLCASSFPGTVGTEAFFGQGTRLTVV.

The rearrangement joins TRBV24-1 to TRBJ2-3; 7 bases are shared with TRBD1. CDR3 length: 14 amino acids. CDR1 is KGHDR, CDR2 SFDVKD, per germline. V lost 7 bases, J lost 1 base, and 4 bases stayed unmatched. The CDR3 DNA reads TGTGCCACCAGAGGGACAGCCCGCACAGATACGCAGTATTTT. Encoded protein: CATRGTARTDTQYF.

The V call is TRBV5-1, the J call TRBJ2-3, with D perhaps matching TRBD2 (6 bases). The V end was cut by 4 bases, the J end by 0 bases, with 18 bases between. CDR3 size: 17 residues. From germline, CDR1 is SGHRS and CDR2 YFSETQ. Here the CDR3 DNA reads TGCGCCAGCAGCCTCTTGACTAGTTCACCAAGCACAGATACGCAGTATTTT. Translated, it gives CASSLLTSSPSTDTQYF.

The chain recombines TRBV27 with TRBJ1-4; D gene ambiguous. Germline CDR1 and CDR2: MNHEY and SMNVEV (reference sequence). CDR3 length equals 16 residues. V lost 5 bases, J lost 0 bases, and 13 bases lay in between. In DNA, the CDR3 is TGTGCCAGCAGTGTGGGCATCTCCCCAACTAATGAAAAACTGTTTTTT. Its translation is CASSVGISPTNEKLFF.

This clone was counted once. CDR3 sequence (DNA): TGTGCCAGCTCACCCGGAGGGTACGAGCAGTACTTC. This translates into CASSPGGYEQYF. The chain links TRBV18 to TRBJ2-7, with a tentative D call TRBD2 (6 bases). The germline gives CDR1 KGHSH, CDR2 LQKENI. The CDR3 totals 12 residues. Deletions cut 3 bases from V and 4 bases from J, with 7 bases between.

The chain carries TRBV28 and TRBJ1-6; D gene unclear. The CDR3 has 16 residues. V lost 7 bases and J lost 0, with 13 bases in between. The germline V gene has CDR1 MDHEN and CDR2 SYDVKM. The DNA of the CDR3 is TGTGCCAGCACCTCCACCGTCAGCTCCTATAATTCACCCCTCCACTTT. Its protein product is CASTSTVSSYNSPLHF.

The chain is built from TRBV9 and TRBJ2-1, with 10 bases matching TRBD2. Per the germline V gene, CDR1 is SGDLS and CDR2 is YYNGEE. The CDR3 runs to 16 residues. J gave up 7 bases and V 2 bases, and 9 bases lay outside the gene matches. As DNA, the CDR3 is TGTGCCAGCAGCGTGCAAGCGGGAGGGCCTCGGAATGAGCAGTTCTTC. It codes for CASSVQAGGPRNEQFF.

The sample holds a few counts of this clone. In DNA form, the CDR3 reads TGTGCCTGGAGTGTACTACTAGCGGGAGGGCCCGGGGAGCTGTTTTTT. This translates into CAWSVLLAGGPGELFF. The chain recombines TRBV30 with TRBJ2-2, with 13 bases aligning to TRBD2. CDR3 length: 16 residues. The germline V gene encodes CDR1 GTSNPN and CDR2 SVGIG (reference sequence). Losses at the gene ends were 0 bases for V and 6 bases for J; bases not matched to a gene: 4.

The J gene is TRBJ1-1, the V gene TRBV20-1; D uncertain. The V and J ends lost 3 bases and 3 bases respectively, with 17 bases between them. The CDR3 contains 15 residues. Germline-derived CDR1 and CDR2 are DFQATT and SNEGSKA (reference sequence). Written as DNA, the CDR3 is TGCAGTGCTAGTGGAGCAGGAGGTGGTGACACTGAAGCTTTCTTT. It is translated as CSASGAGGGDTEAFF.

The chain couples TRBV6-5 to TRBJ1-2; no clear D. Germline loops: CDR1 MNHEY, CDR2 SVGAGI. The CDR3 runs to 14 residues. V lost 3 bases and J 4 bases, leaving 12 bases between the germline ends. The CDR3 nucleotides are TGTGCCAGCAGTTATCGGGGTTCCGGCTATGGCTACACCTTC. It codes for CASSYRGSGYGYTF.